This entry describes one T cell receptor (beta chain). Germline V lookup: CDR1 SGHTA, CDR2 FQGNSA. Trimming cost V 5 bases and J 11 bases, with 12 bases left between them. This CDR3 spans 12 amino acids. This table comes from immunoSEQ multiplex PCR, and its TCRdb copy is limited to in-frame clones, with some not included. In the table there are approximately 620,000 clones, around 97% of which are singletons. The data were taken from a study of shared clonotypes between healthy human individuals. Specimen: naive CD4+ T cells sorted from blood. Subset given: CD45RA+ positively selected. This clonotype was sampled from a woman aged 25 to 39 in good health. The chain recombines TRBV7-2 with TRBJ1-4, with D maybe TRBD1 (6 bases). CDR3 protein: CASSDRFDKLFF. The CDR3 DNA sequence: TGTGCCAGCAGCGACAGGTTTGATAAACTGTTTTTT.